This TCR beta chain comes out of a study of blood T cell repertoires in COVID-19. This clone was seen only a few times. Within the sample, other DNA sequences also encode this same CDR3. Libraries were prepared by immunoSEQ multiplex PCR; TCRdb keeps only in-frame clonotypes and omits some of them. The table records some 400,000 clones, 90% of them present only once. The TCR sequence derives from a man between 18 and 35 years old with active or convalescent COVID-19. Material: peripheral blood.

The DNA of the CDR3 is TGTGCCAGTTCCGACAGCTCTGGAAACACCATATATTTT. Residues: CASSDSSGNTIYF. The gene calls are TRBV9 and TRBJ1-3; possibly TRBD1 for D (5 bases). This CDR3 spans 13 amino acids. Germline V gene lookup returns CDR1 SGDLS and CDR2 YYNGEE. V was pared by 8 bases and J by 0 bases, with 9 bases between.